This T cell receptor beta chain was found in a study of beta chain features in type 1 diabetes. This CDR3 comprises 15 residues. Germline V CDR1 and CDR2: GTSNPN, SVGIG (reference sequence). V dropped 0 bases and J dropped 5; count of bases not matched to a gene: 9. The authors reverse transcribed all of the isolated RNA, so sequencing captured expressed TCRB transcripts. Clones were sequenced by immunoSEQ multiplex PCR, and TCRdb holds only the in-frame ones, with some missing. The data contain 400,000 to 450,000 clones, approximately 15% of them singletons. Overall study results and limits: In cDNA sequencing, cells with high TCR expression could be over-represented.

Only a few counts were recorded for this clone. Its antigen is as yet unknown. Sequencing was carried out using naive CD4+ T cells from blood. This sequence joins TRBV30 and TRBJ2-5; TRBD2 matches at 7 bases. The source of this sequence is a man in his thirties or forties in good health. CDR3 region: CAWSVWGRAHETQYF. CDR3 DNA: TGTGCCTGGAGTGTCTGGGGGAGGGCCCACGAGACCCAGTACTTC.